This TCR beta chain comes out of a study of cytomegalovirus exposure and HLA in healthy donors. Study-wide background: From donors who were HLA-typed, an early data release held about 85 million unique TCRs. General study findings and limits: TCR beta chains numbering more than 150 were designated cytomegalovirus-associated.

Of note for this clone: The antigen is unknown.

V was cut by 3 bases and J by 4 bases, with 15 bases left in between. This CDR3 is built from 16 residues. Germline loops: CDR1 LNHDA, CDR2 SQIVND (reference sequence). The PCR used 60 Vbeta and 13 Jbeta primers. In the authors' workflow: The count from a later analysis was 79 million or so unique TCR beta chains, approximately 9.9 million of them shared. Assay used: immunoSEQ multiplex PCR; TCRdb lists only in-frame clones, some missing. V, J and clone size derive from that table, while D and trimming were established from the DNA sequence. The sample holds tens of thousands of clones, approximately 82% seen once.

The sample consisted of PBMCs. This receptor was taken from a man aged 45-65 years in good health and CMV-seronegative. The rearrangement joins TRBV19 to TRBJ2-2; D is perhaps TRBD2 (7 bases). The CDR3 DNA follows: TGTGCCAGTAGTATGGGGGGGCTTCAGTTCACCGGGGAGCTGTTTTTT. This encodes CASSMGGLQFTGELFF.